The 3 T cell receptor beta chains in this list originate from one sample, sequenced in a study of T cells in Graves' hyperthyroidism and ophthalmopathy. Researchers amplified the TCR beta CDR3 regions from RNA transcripts. The HTBI primer set served for first-round RT-PCR of the TCR CDR3. TCRdb processed the multiplex PCR reads anew with MiXCR; each CDR3 protein has one entry. The sample lists fewer than 650,000 distinct CDR3 sequences, 14% occurring once. Material: blood. Every receptor here comes from a woman in her thirties or forties with Graves' hyperthyroidism.

This clonotype was counted many times. The V and J genes are TRBV19 and TRBJ2-5, with D maybe TRBD2 (6 bases). Between the trimmed V and J ends, which lost 3 bases and 5 bases, there was a span of 19 bases. CDR3 size: 16 residues. Germline CDR1 reads LNHDA; CDR2 reads SQIVND (reference sequence). CDR3 nucleotide sequence: TGTGCCAGTAGTATCCGGGGGAAGGGACTGAGCGAGACCCAGTACTTC. It codes for CASSIRGKGLSETQYF.

This clonotype was picked up many times. This chain joins TRBV28 and TRBJ2-5; D not certain. Germline V gene sequence: CDR1 MDHEN, CDR2 SYDVKM. The CDR3 contains 13 residues. Trimming removed 2 bases from V and 7 bases from J, with 11 bases in between. CDR3 protein: CASSLQQSGTQYF. In DNA form, the CDR3 reads TGTGCCAGCAGTTTACAACAATCGGGGACCCAGTACTTC.

This clonotype was found many times. The chain is built from TRBV20-1 and TRBJ1-1, with D possibly being TRBD1 (6 bases). The CDR3 length is 13 residues. Trimming took 2 bases from V and 2 from J, leaving 9 bases between them. Germline loops: CDR1 DFQATT, CDR2 SNEGSKA (reference sequence). For the CDR3, the DNA is TGCAGTGCTAGAAGGGACACTAACACTGAAGCTTTCTTT. Translated, it gives CSARRDTNTEAFF.